The next 15 T cell receptor beta chains were all read from a single sample in a study of blood T cells in healthy people across ages. Next came a second PCR, run for roughly 6 to 11 cycles, which used a sample-barcoded 5' primer along with a J-beta primer mix. TCRdb called the 5' RACE reads again in MiXCR, with one record for every CDR3 protein. The table records about 1.5 million distinct CDR3 sequences, about 45% of them present only once. Sequenced: blood. The receptors here all came from a woman under 30 in good health.

Only a few counts were recorded for this clonotype. The rearrangement joins TRBV6-5 to TRBJ1-1; D might be TRBD1 (5 bases). This CDR3 has 14 residues. Trimming cost V 2 bases and J 7 bases, with 14 bases left between them. The germline gives CDR1 MNHEY, CDR2 SVGAGI. CDR3 residues: CASSYTPGRLEAFF. In nucleotides, the CDR3 is TGTGCCAGCAGTTACACCCCGGGACGGCTTGAAGCTTTCTTT.

The table lists this clonotype with a few counts. The chain uses TRBV12-3 or TRBV12-4 and TRBJ1-1; the D is unclear. Trimming removed 1 base from V and 4 bases from J, with 10 bases in between. The CDR3 has 14 amino acids. For the CDR3, the DNA is TGTGCCAGCAGTTTAGGGAGTCTTGGCACTGAAGCTTTCTTT. Encoded protein: CASSLGSLGTEAFF.

This clonotype was found a few times. This chain uses TRBV4-1 with TRBJ2-4, with D possibly TRBD1 on 5 matching bases. This CDR3 is built from 17 residues. The V gene lost 0 bases and the J gene lost 3 bases, with 15 bases spanning the gap. CDR1 is MGHRA and CDR2 is YSYEKL in the germline V gene. The CDR3 protein is CASSQDGALTGKNIQYF. The CDR3 DNA reads as TGCGCCAGCAGCCAAGATGGGGCCCTGACGGGCAAAAACATTCAGTACTTC.

The chain uses TRBV10-3 and TRBJ2-5, with D uncertain. The CDR3 runs to 12 residues. V gave up 2 bases and J gave up 11 bases, with 12 bases separating them. Germline V lookup: CDR1 ENHRY, CDR2 SYGVKD. The CDR3 loop is CAISEAHNEQYF. In nucleotides, the CDR3 is TGTGCCATCAGTGAGGCACACAATGAGCAGTACTTC.

This clonotype was counted many times. The chain uses TRBV20-1 and TRBJ1-5; a possible D gene is TRBD1 (6 bases). CDR3 length: 12 residues. Germline V CDR1 and CDR2: DFQATT, SNEGSKA (reference sequence). V lost 6 bases to trimming and J lost 6 bases, with 12 bases between them. CDR3 DNA: TGCAGTGCCAAACAGGGTAGTCAGCCCCAGCATTTT. Protein sequence: CSAKQGSQPQHF.

Comments on this clonotype: It may be a read error: a sequence one base away is much more abundant. This chain joins TRBV10-1 and TRBJ2-3; D remains unclear. Germline assignment: CDR1 WNHNN and CDR2 SYGVQD (reference sequence). The CDR3 runs to 13 residues. Between the trimmed V and J ends, which lost 1 base and 8 bases, there was a span of 10 bases. The CDR3: CASSEYRRSTQYF. DNA of the CDR3: TGCGCCAGCAGTGAGTACCGGAGATCTACGCAGTATTTT.

The rearrangement uses TRBV28 and TRBJ2-1, with TRBD2 identical over 10 bases. The CDR3 loop spans 18 amino acids. The J segment lost 7 bases and the V segment lost 5 bases, leaving 17 bases of the junction unmatched. The germline V gene encodes CDR1 MDHEN and CDR2 SYDVKM. The CDR3, as DNA: TGTGCCAGCAGTCTCGCCTTGCTGCTAGCGGGAGTAGTAAATGAGCAGTTCTTC. This translates into CASSLALLLAGVVNEQFF. The whole variable domain, remainder taken from reference TRBV28 and TRBJ2-1, is DVKVTQSSRYLVKRTGEKVFLECVQDMDHENMFWYRQDPGLGLRLIYFSYDVKMKEKGDIPEGYSVSREKKERFSLILESASTNQTSMYLCASSLALLLAGVVNEQFFGPGTRLTVL.

The chain employs TRBV19 and TRBJ1-5; 7 bases fit TRBD1. The J segment lost 3 bases and the V segment lost 5 bases, leaving 4 bases of the junction unmatched. From germline, CDR1 is LNHDA and CDR2 SQIVND (reference sequence). This CDR3 region has 14 residues. The CDR3 region is CASSGRGDNQPQHF. The CDR3 bases are TGTGCCAGTAGTGGCAGGGGGGACAATCAGCCCCAGCATTTT. The full variable domain, completed using reference TRBV19 and TRBJ1-5, is DGGITQSPKYLFRKEGQNVTLSCEQNLNHDAMYWYRQDPGQGLRLIYYSQIVNDFQKGDIAEGYSVSREKKESFPLTVTSAQKNPTAFYLCASSGRGDNQPQHFGDGTRLSIL.

This clonotype was detected ten times or more. The chain links TRBV29-1 to TRBJ2-1, with D uncertain. Germline V gene data show CDR1 as SQVTM and CDR2 as ANQGSEA. The CDR3 totals 14 residues. Trimming stripped 4 bases from V and 2 bases from J, with 12 bases between. The CDR3 bases are TGCAGCGTTGGGAAGGGCTTAACCTACAATGAGCAGTTCTTC. Translated: CSVGKGLTYNEQFF.

The rearrangement uses TRBV28 and TRBJ2-7, with D possibly TRBD1 on 6 matching bases. The CDR3 consists of 15 residues. In germline, CDR1 is MDHEN, CDR2 SYDVKM. Deletions cut 7 bases from V and 2 bases from J, with 18 bases between. CDR3 residues: CASTMGAGSPYEQYF. Written as DNA, the CDR3 is TGTGCCAGCACGATGGGGGCAGGCTCTCCCTACGAGCAGTACTTC.

This clonotype appeared a few times. This chain uses TRBV7-9 with TRBJ2-1; possible D gene TRBD1, 7 bases. Germline V gives CDR1 SEHNR, CDR2 FQNEAQ (reference sequence). With 9 bases removed from V and 3 bases from J, the gap between germline ends came to 15 bases. The CDR3 has 14 residues. The CDR3 nucleotides read TGTGCCAGTCCCGGGCAGGGGGGCTACAATGAGCAGTTCTTC. This sequence encodes CASPGQGGYNEQFF.

There are a few counts of this clonotype. The rearrangement uses TRBV6-5 and TRBJ1-2; D gene ambiguous. Germline V gene data show CDR1 as MNHEY and CDR2 as SVGAGI. CDR3 length: 14 amino acids. The V gene lost 0 bases and the J gene lost 6 bases, with 11 bases spanning the gap. The CDR3 loop is CASSYSGRRDGYTF. DNA for the CDR3: TGTGCCAGCAGTTACTCAGGCAGGCGGGATGGCTACACCTTC.

This clonotype came up a few times. The chain couples TRBV12-3 or TRBV12-4 to TRBJ2-4; D is perhaps TRBD1 (5 bases). This CDR3 is built from 17 residues. V gave up 4 bases and J gave up 0 bases, with 16 bases separating them. The CDR3: CASSSHKGIVAKNIQYF. The CDR3 region has the DNA TGTGCCAGCAGTTCTCATAAGGGGATCGTAGCCAAAAACATTCAGTACTTC.

The chain employs TRBV3-1 and TRBJ1-2, with TRBD1 as a possible D gene (5 bases). The CDR3 has 16 amino acids. Between the trimmed V and J ends, which lost 3 bases and 8 bases, there was a span of 22 bases. The germline V gene has CDR1 LGHDT and CDR2 YNNKEL (reference sequence). In nucleotides, the CDR3 is TGTGCCAGCAGCCACGCATCCCGGCAGGGTTTGAACGGCTACACCTTC. As protein: CASSHASRQGLNGYTF.

The table lists this clonotype with a few counts. The V and J genes are TRBV6-2 or TRBV6-3 and TRBJ1-1, with D possibly being TRBD1 (6 bases). V was cut by 4 bases and J by 3 bases, with 9 bases left in between. Germline V gives CDR1 MNHEY, CDR2 SVGEGT. CDR3 length: 13 amino acids. CDR3 sequence: CASSSGQYTEAFF. In nucleotides, the CDR3 is TGTGCCAGCAGTTCCGGACAGTACACTGAAGCTTTCTTT.